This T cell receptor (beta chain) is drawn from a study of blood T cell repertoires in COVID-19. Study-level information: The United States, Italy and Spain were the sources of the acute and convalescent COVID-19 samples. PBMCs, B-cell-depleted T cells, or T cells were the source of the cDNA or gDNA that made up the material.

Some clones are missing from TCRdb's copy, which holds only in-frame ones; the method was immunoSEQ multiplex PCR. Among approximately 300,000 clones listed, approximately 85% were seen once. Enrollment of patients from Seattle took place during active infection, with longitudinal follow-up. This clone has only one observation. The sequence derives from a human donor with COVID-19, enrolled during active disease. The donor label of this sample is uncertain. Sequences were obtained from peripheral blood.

CDR3 sequence: CASSPPRQGRNTIYF. CDR3 DNA: TGTGCCAGCAGTCCTCCACGACAGGGAAGAAACACCATATATTTT. The chain uses TRBV28 and TRBJ1-3; 7 bases line up with TRBD1. Looked up from germline, CDR1 is MDHEN and CDR2 is SYDVKM. The CDR3 is 15 amino acids. Trimming took 5 bases from V and 5 from J; bases not matched to a gene: 9. The full variable domain, completed using reference TRBV28 and TRBJ1-3, is DVKVTQSSRYLVKRTGEKVFLECVQDMDHENMFWYRQDPGLGLRLIYFSYDVKMKEKGDIPEGYSVSREKKERFSLILESASTNQTSMYLCASSPPRQGRNTIYFGEGSWLTVV.